The clone carrying this T cell receptor (beta chain) occurred a few times. Its cognate antigen is unknown. This sample stems from a study of beta chain features in type 1 diabetes. General observations from the study: TCRB repertoires of naive, central memory and Treg cells appeared more similar among patients than among healthy donors.

Purity above 95% was achieved in all sorted populations. Every isolated RNA sample was fully reverse transcribed, so sequencing captured expressed TCRB transcripts. Generated by immunoSEQ multiplex PCR, the TCRdb table keeps only in-frame clones and is missing some. The sample holds about 200,000 clones, about a tenth seen once. This CDR3 spans 15 amino acids. The germline CDR1 and CDR2 sequences are SGHKS and YYEKEE (reference sequence). V lost 3 bases and J lost 2, with 12 bases in between. The material sequenced was central memory CD4+ T cells from blood. The chain combines TRBV5-5 with TRBJ2-1; maybe TRBD2 (6 bases). The origin of this receptor is a man between 18 and 35 years old in good health. CDR3 in amino acids: CASSSEGLTYNEQFF. The CDR3 region has the DNA TGTGCCAGCAGCTCGGAGGGCCTAACCTACAATGAGCAGTTCTTC.